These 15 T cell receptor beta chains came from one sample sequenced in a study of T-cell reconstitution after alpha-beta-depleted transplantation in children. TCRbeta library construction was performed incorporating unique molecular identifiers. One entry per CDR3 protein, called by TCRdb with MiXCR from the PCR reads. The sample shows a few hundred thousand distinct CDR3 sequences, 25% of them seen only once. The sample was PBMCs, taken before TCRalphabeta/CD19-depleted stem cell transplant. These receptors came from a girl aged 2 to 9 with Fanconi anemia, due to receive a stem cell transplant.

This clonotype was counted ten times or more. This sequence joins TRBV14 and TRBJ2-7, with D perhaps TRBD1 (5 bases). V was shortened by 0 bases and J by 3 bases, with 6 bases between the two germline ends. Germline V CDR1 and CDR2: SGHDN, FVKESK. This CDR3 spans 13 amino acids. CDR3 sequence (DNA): TGTGCCAGCAGCCAAGAAGACAGCTACGAGCAGTACTTC. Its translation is CASSQEDSYEQYF.

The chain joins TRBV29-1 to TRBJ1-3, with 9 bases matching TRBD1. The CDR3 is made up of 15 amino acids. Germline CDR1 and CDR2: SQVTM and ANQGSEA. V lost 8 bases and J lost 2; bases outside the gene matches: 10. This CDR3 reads CSRTGTGFAGNTIYF. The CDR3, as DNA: TGCAGCAGGACCGGGACAGGGTTTGCTGGAAACACCATATATTTT.

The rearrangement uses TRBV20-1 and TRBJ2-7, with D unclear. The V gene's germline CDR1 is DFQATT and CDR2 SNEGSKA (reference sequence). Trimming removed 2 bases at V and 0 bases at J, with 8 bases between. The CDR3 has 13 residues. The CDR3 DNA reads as TGCAGTGCTAGACTCGGCAGCTCCTACGAGCAGTACTTC. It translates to CSARLGSSYEQYF.

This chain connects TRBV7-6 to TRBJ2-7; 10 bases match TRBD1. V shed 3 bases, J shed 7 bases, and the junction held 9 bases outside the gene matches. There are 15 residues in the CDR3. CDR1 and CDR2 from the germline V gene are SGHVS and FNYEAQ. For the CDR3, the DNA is TGTGCCAGCAGCTTCAGCGGACAGGGGGTCGGTGAGCAGTACTTC. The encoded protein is CASSFSGQGVGEQYF. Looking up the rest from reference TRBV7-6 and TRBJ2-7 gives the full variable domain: GAGVSQSPRYKVTKRGQDVALRCDPISGHVSLYWYRQALGQGPEFLTYFNYEAQQDKSGLPNDRFSAERPEGSISTLTIQRTEQRDSAMYRCASSFSGQGVGEQYFGPGTRLTVT.

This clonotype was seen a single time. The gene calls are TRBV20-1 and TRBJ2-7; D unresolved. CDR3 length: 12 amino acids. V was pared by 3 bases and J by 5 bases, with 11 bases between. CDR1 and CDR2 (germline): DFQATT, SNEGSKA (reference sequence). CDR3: CSASHSLDEQYF. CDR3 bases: TGCAGTGCTAGCCACAGTTTAGACGAGCAGTACTTC.

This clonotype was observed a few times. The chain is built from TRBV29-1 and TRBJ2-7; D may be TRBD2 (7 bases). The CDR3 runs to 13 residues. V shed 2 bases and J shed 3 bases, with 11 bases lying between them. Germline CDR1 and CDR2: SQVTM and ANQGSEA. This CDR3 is CSVESGGDYEQYF. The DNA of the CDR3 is TGCAGCGTTGAATCGGGGGGCGACTACGAGCAGTACTTC.

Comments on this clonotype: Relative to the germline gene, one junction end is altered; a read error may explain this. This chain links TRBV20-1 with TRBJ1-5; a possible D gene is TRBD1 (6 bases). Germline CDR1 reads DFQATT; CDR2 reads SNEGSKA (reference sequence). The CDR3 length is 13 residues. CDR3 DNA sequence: TGCAGTGCTAGAGCCGGGGGCACATCCCGGGGGACCTTT. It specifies CSARAGGTSRGTF.

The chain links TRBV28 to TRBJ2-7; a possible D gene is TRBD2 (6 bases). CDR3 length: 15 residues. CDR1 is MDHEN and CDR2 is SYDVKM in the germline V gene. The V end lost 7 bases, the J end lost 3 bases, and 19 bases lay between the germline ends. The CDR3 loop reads CASTPTWGGNYEQYF. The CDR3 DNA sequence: TGTGCCAGCACCCCAACGTGGGGAGGAAACTACGAGCAGTACTTC.

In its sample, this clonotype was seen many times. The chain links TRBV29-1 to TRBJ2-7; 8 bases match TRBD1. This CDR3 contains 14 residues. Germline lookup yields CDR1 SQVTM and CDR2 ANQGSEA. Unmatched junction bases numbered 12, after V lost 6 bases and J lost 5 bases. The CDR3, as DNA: TGCAGCGTCTTCCGTTCCGGACAGGGCAACGAGCAGTACTTC. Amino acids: CSVFRSGQGNEQYF.

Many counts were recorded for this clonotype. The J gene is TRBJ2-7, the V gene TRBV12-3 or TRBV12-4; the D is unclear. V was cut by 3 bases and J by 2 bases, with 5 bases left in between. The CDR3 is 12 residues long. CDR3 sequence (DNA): TGTGCCAGCAGTTTGTCCCCCTACGAGCAGTACTTC. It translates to CASSLSPYEQYF.

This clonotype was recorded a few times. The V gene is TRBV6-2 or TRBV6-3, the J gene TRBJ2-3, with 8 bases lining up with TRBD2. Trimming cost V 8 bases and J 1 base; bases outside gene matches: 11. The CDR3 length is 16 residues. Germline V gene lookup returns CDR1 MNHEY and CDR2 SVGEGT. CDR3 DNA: TGTGCCAGCTCACGAGCTAGCGGGTCGGGCACAGATACGCAGTATTTT. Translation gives CASSRASGSGTDTQYF.

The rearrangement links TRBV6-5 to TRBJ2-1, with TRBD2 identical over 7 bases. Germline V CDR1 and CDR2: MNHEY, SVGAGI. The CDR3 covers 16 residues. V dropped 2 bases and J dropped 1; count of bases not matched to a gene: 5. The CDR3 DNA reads TGTGCCAGCAGTTACGGAGGGGAGGGGTCCTACAATGAGCAGTTCTTC. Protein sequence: CASSYGGEGSYNEQFF.

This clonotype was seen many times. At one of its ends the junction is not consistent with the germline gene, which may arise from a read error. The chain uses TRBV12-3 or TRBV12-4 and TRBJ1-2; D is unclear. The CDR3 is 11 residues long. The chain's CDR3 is CASSLLRDRLF. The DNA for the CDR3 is TGTGCCAGCAGTTTGCTCCGAGATCGCCTCTTC.

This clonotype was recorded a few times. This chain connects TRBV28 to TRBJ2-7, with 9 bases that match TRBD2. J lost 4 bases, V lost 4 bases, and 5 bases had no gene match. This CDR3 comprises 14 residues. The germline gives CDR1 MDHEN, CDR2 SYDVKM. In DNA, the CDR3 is TGTGCCAGCAGTTCTTGGACTAGCGCTTACGAGCAGTACTTC. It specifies CASSSWTSAYEQYF.

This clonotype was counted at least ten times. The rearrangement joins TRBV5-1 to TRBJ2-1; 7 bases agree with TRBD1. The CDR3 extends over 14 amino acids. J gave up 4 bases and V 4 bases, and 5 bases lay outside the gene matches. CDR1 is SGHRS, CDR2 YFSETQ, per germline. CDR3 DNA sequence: TGCGCCAGCAGCGATGGGACAGCGTACAATGAGCAGTTCTTC. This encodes CASSDGTAYNEQFF. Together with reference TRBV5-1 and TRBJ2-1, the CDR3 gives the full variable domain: KAGVTQTPRYLIKTRGQQVTLSCSPISGHRSVSWYQQTPGQGLQFLFEYFSETQRNKGNFPGRFSGRQFSNSRSEMNVSTLELGDSALYLCASSDGTAYNEQFFGPGTRLTVL.